Presented here are 5 T cell receptor beta chains from one specimen sequenced in a study of blood T cells in healthy people across ages. A second PCR, run for roughly 7 to 12 cycles, used a sample-barcoded 5' primer plus a J-beta primer mix. TCRdb recomputed calls from the 5' RACE reads with MiXCR, one row per CDR3 protein. This table has around 710,000 distinct CDR3 sequences, around 40% appearing once. Sample: blood. The receptors derive from a woman aged 55 to 70 in good health.

The chain employs TRBV29-1 and TRBJ2-1; D may match TRBD1 or TRBD2 (5 bases each). V was shortened by 6 bases and J by 5 bases, with 14 bases between the two germline ends. The CDR3 runs 13 residues. Per the germline V gene, CDR1 is SQVTM and CDR2 is ANQGSEA. The CDR3 DNA follows: TGCAGCGTAGAGGGGCCGGCTGACAATGAGCAGTTCTTC. Its translation is CSVEGPADNEQFF.

The chain combines TRBV7-9 with TRBJ1-3; 7 positions match TRBD1. The ends lost 4 bases at V and 0 bases at J; junction bases unmatched: 9. The CDR3 consists of 17 residues. Germline V gene data show CDR1 as SEHNR and CDR2 as FQNEAQ (reference sequence). CDR3: CASSWGSQGPSGNTIYF. CDR3 nucleotides: TGTGCCAGCAGCTGGGGGTCACAGGGGCCCTCTGGAAACACCATATATTTT. Full variable domain (outside the CDR3, taken from reference TRBV7-9 and TRBJ1-3): DTGVSQNPRHKITKRGQNVTFRCDPISEHNRLYWYRQTLGQGPEFLTYFQNEAQLEKSRLLSDRFSAERPKGSFSTLEIQRTEQGDSAMYLCASSWGSQGPSGNTIYFGEGSWLTVV.

V and J are TRBV6-5 and TRBJ2-1; D may be TRBD1 (6 bases). This CDR3 comprises 12 residues. Per germline, CDR1 MNHEY and CDR2 SVGAGI. CDR3 DNA: TGTGGCTGCGAACAGGGTAGGCATGAGCAGTTCTTC. This translates into CGCEQGRHEQFF.

V usage is TRBV29-1 and J usage is TRBJ1-3; D is unclear. The V gene lost 7 bases and the J gene lost 0 bases, with 7 bases spanning the gap. The CDR3 runs 12 residues. Germline CDR1 and CDR2: SQVTM and ANQGSEA. CDR3 nucleotides: TGCAGCGCCGGGGACTCTGGAAACACCATATATTTT. It encodes CSAGDSGNTIYF.

Concerning this clonotype: It may be a read error: a sequence one base away is much more abundant. The J gene is TRBJ2-1, the V gene TRBV6-2 or TRBV6-3; D might be TRBD1 (5 bases). The germline CDR1 and CDR2 sequences are MNHEY and SVGEGT. V was pared by 2 bases and J by 10 bases, with 15 bases between. The CDR3 consists of 14 residues. CDR3: CASSYDRISYEQFF. The CDR3 DNA reads TGTGCCAGCAGTTACGACAGAATCTCCTACGAGCAGTTCTTC.